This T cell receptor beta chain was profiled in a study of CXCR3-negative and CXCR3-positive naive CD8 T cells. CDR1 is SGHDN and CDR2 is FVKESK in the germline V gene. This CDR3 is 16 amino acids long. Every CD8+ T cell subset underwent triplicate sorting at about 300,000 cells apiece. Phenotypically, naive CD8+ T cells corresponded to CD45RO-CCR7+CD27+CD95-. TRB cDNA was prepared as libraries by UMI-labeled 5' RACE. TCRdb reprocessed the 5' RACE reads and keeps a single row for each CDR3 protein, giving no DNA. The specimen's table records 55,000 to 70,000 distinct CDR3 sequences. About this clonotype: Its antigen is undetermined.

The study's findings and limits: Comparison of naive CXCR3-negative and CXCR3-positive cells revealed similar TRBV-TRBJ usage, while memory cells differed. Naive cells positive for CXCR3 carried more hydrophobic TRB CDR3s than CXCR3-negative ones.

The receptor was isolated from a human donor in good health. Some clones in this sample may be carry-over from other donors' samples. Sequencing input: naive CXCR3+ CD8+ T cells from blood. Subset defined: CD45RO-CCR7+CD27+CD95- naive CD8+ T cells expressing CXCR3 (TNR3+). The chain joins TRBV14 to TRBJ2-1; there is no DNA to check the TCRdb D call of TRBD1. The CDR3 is CASSPQSGGPKDEQFF. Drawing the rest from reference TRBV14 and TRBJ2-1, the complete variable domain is EAGVTQFPSHSVIEKGQTVTLRCDPISGHDNLYWYRRVMGKEIKFLLHFVKESKQDESGMPNNRFLAERTGGTYSTLKVQPAELEDSGVYFCASSPQSGGPKDEQFFGPGTRLTVL.